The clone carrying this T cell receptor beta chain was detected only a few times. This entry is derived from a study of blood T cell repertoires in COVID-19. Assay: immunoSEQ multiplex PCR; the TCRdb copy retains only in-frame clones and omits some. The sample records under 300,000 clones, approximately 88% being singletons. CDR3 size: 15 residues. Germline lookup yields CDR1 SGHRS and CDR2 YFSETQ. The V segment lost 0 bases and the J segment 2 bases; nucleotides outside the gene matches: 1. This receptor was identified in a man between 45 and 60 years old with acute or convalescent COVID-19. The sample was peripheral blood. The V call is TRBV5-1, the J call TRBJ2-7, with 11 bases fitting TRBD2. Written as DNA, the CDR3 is TGCGCCAGCAGCTTGGGACTAGCGGGAACCTACGAGCAGTACTTC. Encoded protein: CASSLGLAGTYEQYF.